This TCR beta chain is from a study of T cell responses to AZD1222 COVID-19 vaccine. Measured with immunoSEQ multiplex PCR; TCRdb has only the in-frame clones, and not every one. Altogether approximately 79,000 clones are present, 88% being singletons, with the ten largest covering about 15%. The clonotype comes from an adult in good health. This specimen was peripheral blood, taken on day 0 of AZD1222 vaccination.

CDR3 loop: CASSPLGIGGVPYEQYF. The CDR3 DNA sequence: TGTGCCAGCAGCCCCCTCGGCATCGGGGGAGTCCCCTACGAGCAGTACTTC. V gene TRBV5-6 combines with J gene TRBJ2-7, with a tentative D call TRBD2 (6 bases). V gave up 4 bases and J gave up 2 bases, with 22 bases separating them. This CDR3 comprises 17 residues. Germline loops: CDR1 SGHDT, CDR2 YYEEEE.